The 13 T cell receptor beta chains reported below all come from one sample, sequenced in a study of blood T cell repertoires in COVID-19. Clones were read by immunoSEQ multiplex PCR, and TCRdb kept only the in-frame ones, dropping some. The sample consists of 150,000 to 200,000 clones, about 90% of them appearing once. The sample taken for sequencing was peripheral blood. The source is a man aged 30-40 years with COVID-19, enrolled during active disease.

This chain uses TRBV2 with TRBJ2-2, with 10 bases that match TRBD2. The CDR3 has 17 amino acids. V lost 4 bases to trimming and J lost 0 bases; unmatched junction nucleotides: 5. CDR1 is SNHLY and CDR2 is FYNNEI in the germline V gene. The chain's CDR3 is CASSGGAGGPNTGELFF. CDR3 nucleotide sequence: TGTGCCAGCAGTGGCGGAGCGGGAGGGCCGAACACCGGGGAGCTGTTTTTT. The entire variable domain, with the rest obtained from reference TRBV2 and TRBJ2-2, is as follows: EPEVTQTPSHQVTQMGQEVILRCVPISNHLYFYWYRQILGQKVEFLVSFYNNEISEKSEIFDDQFSVERPDGSNFTLKIRSTKLEDSAMYFCASSGGAGGPNTGELFFGEGSRLTVL.

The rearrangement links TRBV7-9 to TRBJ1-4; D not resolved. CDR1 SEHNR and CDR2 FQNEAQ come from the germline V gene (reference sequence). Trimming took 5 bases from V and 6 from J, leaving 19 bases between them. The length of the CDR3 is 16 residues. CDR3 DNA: TGTGCCAGCAGCGCGGTCGGCCGACCTACGGATGAAAAACTGTTTTTT. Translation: CASSAVGRPTDEKLFF.

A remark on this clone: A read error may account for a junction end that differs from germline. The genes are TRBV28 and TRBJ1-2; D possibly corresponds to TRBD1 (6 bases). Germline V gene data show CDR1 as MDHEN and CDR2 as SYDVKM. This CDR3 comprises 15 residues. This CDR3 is CASNLFDRSPYGYTF. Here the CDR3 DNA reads TGTGCCAGCAATTTATTCGACAGGTCCCCCTATGGCTACACCTTC.

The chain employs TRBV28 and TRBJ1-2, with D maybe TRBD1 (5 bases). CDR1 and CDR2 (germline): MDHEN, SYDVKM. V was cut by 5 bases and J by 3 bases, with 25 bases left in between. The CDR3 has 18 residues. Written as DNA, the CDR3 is TGTGCCAGCAGTCCCCAGACAGTTCGGGTTTGGGTTGACTATGGCTACACCTTC. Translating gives CASSPQTVRVWVDYGYTF.

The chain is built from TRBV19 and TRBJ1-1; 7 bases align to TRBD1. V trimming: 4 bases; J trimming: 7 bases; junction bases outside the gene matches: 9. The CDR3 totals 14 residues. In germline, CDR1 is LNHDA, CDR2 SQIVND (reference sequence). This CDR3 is CASSTNSGGREAFF. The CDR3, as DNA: TGTGCCAGTAGTACCAATTCAGGGGGACGTGAAGCTTTCTTT. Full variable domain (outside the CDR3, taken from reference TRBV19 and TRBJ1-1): DGGITQSPKYLFRKEGQNVTLSCEQNLNHDAMYWYRQDPGQGLRLIYYSQIVNDFQKGDIAEGYSVSREKKESFPLTVTSAQKNPTAFYLCASSTNSGGREAFFGQGTRLTVV.

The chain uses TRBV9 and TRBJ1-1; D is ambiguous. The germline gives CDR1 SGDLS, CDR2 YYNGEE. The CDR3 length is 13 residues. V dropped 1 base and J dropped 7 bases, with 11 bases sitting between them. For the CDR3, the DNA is TGTGCCAGCAGCGTACAGGCCCGGGGTGAAGCTTTCTTT. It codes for CASSVQARGEAFF. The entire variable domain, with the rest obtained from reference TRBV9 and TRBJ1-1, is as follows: DSGVTQTPKHLITATGQRVTLRCSPRSGDLSVYWYQQSLDQGLQFLIQYYNGEERAKGNILERFSAQQFPDLHSELNLSSLELGDSALYFCASSVQARGEAFFGQGTRLTVV.

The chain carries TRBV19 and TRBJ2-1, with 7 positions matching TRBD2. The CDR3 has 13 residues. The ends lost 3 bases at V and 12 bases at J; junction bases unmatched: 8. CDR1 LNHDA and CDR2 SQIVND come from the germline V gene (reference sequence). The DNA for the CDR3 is TGTGCCAGTAGTATCCGGACTAGGAGCGTGCAGTTCTTC. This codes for CASSIRTRSVQFF.

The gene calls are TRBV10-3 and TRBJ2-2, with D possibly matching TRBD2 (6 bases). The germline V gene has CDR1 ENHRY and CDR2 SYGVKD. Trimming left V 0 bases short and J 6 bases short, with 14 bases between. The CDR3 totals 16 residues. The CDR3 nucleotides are TGTGCCATCAGTGAGTCACTAGCCGGGTTCTCCGGGGAGCTGTTTTTT. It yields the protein CAISESLAGFSGELFF.

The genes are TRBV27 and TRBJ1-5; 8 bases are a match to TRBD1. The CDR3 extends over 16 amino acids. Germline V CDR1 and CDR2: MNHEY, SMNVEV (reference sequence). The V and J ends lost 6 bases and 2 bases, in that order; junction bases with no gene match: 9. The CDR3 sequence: CASSPRTGQGNQPQHF. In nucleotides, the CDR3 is TGTGCCAGCAGCCCCAGGACAGGGCAAGGCAATCAGCCCCAGCATTTT.

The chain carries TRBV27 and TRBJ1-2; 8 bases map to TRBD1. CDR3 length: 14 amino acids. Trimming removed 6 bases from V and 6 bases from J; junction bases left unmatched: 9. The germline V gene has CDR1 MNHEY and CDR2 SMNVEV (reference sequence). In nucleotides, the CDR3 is TGTGCCAGCAGGCCCTGGACAGGGTGGGATGGCTACACCTTC. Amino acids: CASRPWTGWDGYTF.

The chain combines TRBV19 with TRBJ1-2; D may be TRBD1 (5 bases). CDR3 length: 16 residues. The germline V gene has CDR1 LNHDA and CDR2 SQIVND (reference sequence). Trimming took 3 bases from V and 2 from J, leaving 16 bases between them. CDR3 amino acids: CASSIFGRDFNYGYTF. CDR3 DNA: TGTGCCAGTAGTATTTTCGGGCGGGACTTCAACTATGGCTACACCTTC.

This CDR3 reads CASSLGSVNEQYF. CDR3 nucleotides: TGCGCCAGCAGCTTGGGTAGCGTCAACGAGCAGTACTTC. This chain links TRBV5-1 with TRBJ2-7, with D tentatively TRBD2 (5 bases). The V end was cut by 0 bases, the J end by 5 bases, with 9 bases between. The CDR3 is made up of 13 amino acids. CDR1 SGHRS and CDR2 YFSETQ come from the germline V gene.

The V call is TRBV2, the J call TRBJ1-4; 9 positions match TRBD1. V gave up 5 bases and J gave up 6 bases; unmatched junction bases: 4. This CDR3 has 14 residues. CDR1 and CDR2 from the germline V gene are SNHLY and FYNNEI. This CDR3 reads CASSRDRGDEKLFF. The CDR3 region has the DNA TGTGCCAGCAGTCGTGACAGGGGGGATGAAAAACTGTTTTTT. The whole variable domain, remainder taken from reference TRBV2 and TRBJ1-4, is EPEVTQTPSHQVTQMGQEVILRCVPISNHLYFYWYRQILGQKVEFLVSFYNNEISEKSEIFDDQFSVERPDGSNFTLKIRSTKLEDSAMYFCASSRDRGDEKLFFGSGTQLSVL.